These 8 T cell receptor beta chains came from one sample sequenced in a study of response to subunit inactivated influenza vaccine. TCRdb passed the RT-PCR reads through MiXCR, listing each CDR3 protein once. In the table there are 500,000 to 700,000 distinct CDR3 sequences, under 30% of which are singletons. This sample also belongs to another study, concerning T cells expressing NK-cell markers. That work contributes: 5'RACE template switching with UMIs generated TCR beta cDNA.

The specimen was CD4+ T cells sorted from PBMCs, collected 11 to 12 days after vaccination. These TCRs come from a man aged 45-65 years who received an inactivated influenza vaccine.

CDR3 sequence reads: CAISAQGGNNEQFF. CDR3 in DNA: TGTGCCATCAGCGCACAGGGGGGGAACAATGAGCAGTTCTTC. This chain connects TRBV10-3 to TRBJ2-1; maybe TRBD1 (8 bases). Germline V gene data show CDR1 as ENHRY and CDR2 as SYGVKD. This CDR3 contains 14 residues. Trimming cost V 6 bases and J 5 bases, with 14 bases left between them.

V is TRBV5-1 and J is TRBJ2-7; D is possibly TRBD1 (6 bases). The CDR3 loop spans 14 amino acids. V was shortened by 0 bases and J by 2 bases, with 9 bases between the two germline ends. Germline CDR1 is SGHRS and CDR2 is YFSETQ. DNA for the CDR3: TGCGCCAGCAGCTTGGAGAACAGGGCCTACGAGCAGTACTTC. The encoded protein is CASSLENRAYEQYF.

The rearrangement joins TRBV3-1 to TRBJ1-6; D gene unclear. CDR3 length: 15 amino acids. Trimming removed 5 bases at V and 0 bases at J, with 8 bases between. Germline V lookup: CDR1 LGHDT, CDR2 YNNKEL (reference sequence). The chain's CDR3 is CASSLTVSYNSPLHF. CDR3 DNA sequence: TGTGCCAGCAGCTTGACGGTCTCCTATAATTCACCCCTCCACTTT.

This clonotype occurred a few times. The J gene is TRBJ2-2, the V gene TRBV19, with TRBD2 identical over 7 bases. Germline V CDR1 and CDR2: LNHDA, SQIVND (reference sequence). The CDR3 consists of 14 residues. The trim removed 7 bases at V and 6 bases at J, leaving 8 bases unmatched. In DNA, the CDR3 is TGTGCCAGTACCATAGCGGGTAGTTCCGGGGAGCTGTTTTTT. It codes for CASTIAGSSGELFF.

This clonotype appeared a few times. This chain links TRBV12-3 or TRBV12-4 with TRBJ2-7; D is unclear. V lost 8 bases to trimming and J lost 7 bases, with 18 bases between them. CDR3 size: 13 residues. The CDR3 spells CASLRGGALEQYF. Here the CDR3 DNA reads TGTGCCAGCCTTCGAGGCGGTGCCCTTGAGCAGTACTTC.

This clonotype showed up just a few times. The rearrangement links TRBV20-1 to TRBJ2-3, with 9 bases fitting TRBD2. The V and J ends lost 3 bases and 4 bases, in that order; junction bases with no gene match: 11. This CDR3 contains 16 residues. Per the germline V gene, CDR1 is DFQATT and CDR2 is SNEGSKA (reference sequence). The CDR3 loop is CSASRSSGRHPDTQYF. The CDR3 DNA follows: TGCAGTGCTAGCCGATCAAGCGGGAGGCACCCAGATACGCAGTATTTT.

The rearrangement uses TRBV6-2 or TRBV6-3 and TRBJ1-4, with 7 positions matching TRBD1. Trimming cost V 8 bases and J 0 bases; bases outside gene matches: 6. CDR3 size: 15 residues. CDR1 is MNHEY, CDR2 SVGEGT, per germline. CDR3 region: CASGRDSATNEKLFF. In nucleotides, the CDR3 is TGTGCCAGCGGCAGGGACAGCGCAACTAATGAAAAACTGTTTTTT.

The rearrangement links TRBV2 to TRBJ2-7; possibly TRBD1 or TRBD2 for D (6 bases each). Trimming stripped 6 bases from V and 2 bases from J, with 8 bases between. The CDR3 spans 12 residues. CDR1 SNHLY and CDR2 FYNNEI come from the germline V gene. Written as DNA, the CDR3 is TGTGCCAGCAGGGAGGGGGCCTACGAGCAGTACTTC. It is translated as CASREGAYEQYF.